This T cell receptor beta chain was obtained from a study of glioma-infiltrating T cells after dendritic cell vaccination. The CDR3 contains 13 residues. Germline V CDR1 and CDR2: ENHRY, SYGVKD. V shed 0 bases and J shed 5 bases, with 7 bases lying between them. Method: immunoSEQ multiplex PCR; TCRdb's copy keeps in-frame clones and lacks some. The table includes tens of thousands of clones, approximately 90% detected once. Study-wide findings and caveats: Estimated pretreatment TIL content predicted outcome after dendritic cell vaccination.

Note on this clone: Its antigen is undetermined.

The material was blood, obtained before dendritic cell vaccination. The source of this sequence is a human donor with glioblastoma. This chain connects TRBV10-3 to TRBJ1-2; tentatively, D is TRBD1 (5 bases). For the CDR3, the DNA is TGTGCCATCAGTGAGTCGGGGCAATATGGCTACACCTTC. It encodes CAISESGQYGYTF.